Below are 4 T cell receptor beta chains sequenced from a single sample in a study of blood T cell repertoires in COVID-19. TCRdb keeps only in-frame clones here, not all; method: immunoSEQ multiplex PCR. The sample lists over 130,000 clones, 84% occurring once. Sequencing was performed on PBMCs or T cells enriched from blood (not recorded which). The receptor set was obtained from a middle-aged man in a cohort exposed to, infected with or recovered from COVID-19 (not recorded which).

This clone is a singleton in its sample. The V and J genes are TRBV11-2 and TRBJ1-1; TRBD1 might be the D (6 bases). The CDR3 loop spans 13 amino acids. V dropped 2 bases and J dropped 6 bases, with 10 bases sitting between them. Germline V CDR1 and CDR2: SGHAT, FQNNGV. In nucleotides, the CDR3 is TGTGCCAGCAGCTTATCCAGGGGAGCTGAAGCTTTCTTT. The encoded protein is CASSLSRGAEAFF.

The genes are TRBV9 and TRBJ1-2, with D perhaps matching TRBD1 (6 bases). The CDR3 runs to 13 residues. Deletions cut 0 bases from V and 7 bases from J, with 10 bases between. Germline-derived CDR1 and CDR2 are SGDLS and YYNGEE. Here the CDR3 reads CASSVAMGAGYTF. As DNA, the CDR3 is TGTGCCAGCAGCGTAGCTATGGGGGCTGGCTACACCTTC.

This rearrangement joins TRBV30 to TRBJ1-2, with 10 bases identical to TRBD1. Germline CDR1 reads GTSNPN; CDR2 reads SVGIG (reference sequence). This CDR3 spans 16 amino acids. The ends lost 1 base at V and 5 bases at J; junction bases unmatched: 10. The chain's CDR3 is CAWSALIGGQGYGYTF. Here the CDR3 DNA reads TGTGCCTGGAGTGCACTCATTGGGGGACAGGGGTATGGCTACACCTTC.

The chain employs TRBV6-5 and TRBJ1-1; D remains ambiguous. This CDR3 comprises 12 residues. With 5 bases removed from V and 10 bases from J, the gap between germline ends came to 14 bases. Germline V gene lookup returns CDR1 MNHEY and CDR2 SVGAGI. CDR3 loop: CASSIVRGRAFF. The CDR3 DNA reads TGTGCCAGCAGTATCGTACGGGGAAGAGCTTTCTTT.